Presented here are 12 T cell receptor beta chains from one specimen sequenced in a study of CD8 T cells in Susac syndrome. Roughly 0.45 to 1 ug RNA was reverse transcribed with random hexamers. TCRdb called the immunoSEQ multiplex PCR reads again in MiXCR, with one record for every CDR3 protein. The data contain about 160,000 distinct CDR3 sequences, approximately 95% of them singletons. The sequencing sample was made of CD4+ T cells from PBMCs. These receptor sequences come from a human donor with Susac syndrome.

The chain joins TRBV20-1 to TRBJ1-2, with D perhaps matching TRBD1 (5 bases). Trimming left V 4 bases short and J 5 bases short, with 11 bases between. This CDR3 has 12 residues. Looked up from germline, CDR1 is DFQATT and CDR2 is SNEGSKA (reference sequence). CDR3: CSAIDRNYGYTF. In nucleotides, the CDR3 is TGCAGTGCTATCGACAGAAATTATGGCTACACCTTC.

The chain recombines TRBV2 with TRBJ2-1, with 8 bases that match TRBD1. The germline CDR1 and CDR2 sequences are SNHLY and FYNNEI. V lost 5 bases and J lost 4; bases outside the gene matches: 7. This CDR3 region has 15 residues. CDR3 loop: CASSLGGTGYNEQFF. CDR3 coding DNA: TGTGCCAGCAGTCTCGGAGGGACAGGTTACAATGAGCAGTTCTTC.

This chain connects TRBV20-1 to TRBJ1-4; D gene ambiguous. The CDR3 consists of 14 residues. The germline V and J ends were trimmed by 3 bases and 4 bases, with 12 bases remaining between them. In germline, CDR1 is DFQATT, CDR2 SNEGSKA (reference sequence). The CDR3 protein is CSASGRPHNEKLFF. DNA of the CDR3: TGCAGTGCTAGTGGCAGGCCACATAATGAAAAACTGTTTTTT.

The chain joins TRBV24-1 to TRBJ1-5; 8 bases fit TRBD1. The CDR3 loop spans 14 amino acids. CDR1 KGHDR and CDR2 SFDVKD come from the germline V gene. J lost 5 bases, V lost 7 bases, and 6 bases had no gene match. For the CDR3, the DNA is TGTGCCACCAGGGGACAGGTCGGAGATCAGCCCCAGCATTTT. Encoded protein: CATRGQVGDQPQHF.

The CDR3 nucleotides are TGTGCCAGCAGCCAATCCCCACTAGGAGAGACCCAGTACTTC. The encoded protein is CASSQSPLGETQYF. The V and J genes are TRBV14 and TRBJ2-5; D is perhaps TRBD2 (5 bases). Germline V gene data show CDR1 as SGHDN and CDR2 as FVKESK. This CDR3 spans 14 amino acids. Trimming removed 2 bases from V and 4 bases from J, with 11 bases in between.

This clonotype turned up a few times. The CDR3 spells CASSLRTSQETQYF. The CDR3 DNA is TGTGCCAGCAGCTTACGGACGAGTCAAGAGACCCAGTACTTC. The chain uses TRBV7-2 and TRBJ2-5; D is unclear. Deletions cut 2 bases from V and 2 bases from J, with 9 bases between. The CDR3 covers 14 residues. From germline, CDR1 is SGHTA and CDR2 FQGNSA. The full variable domain, in which reference TRBV7-2 and TRBJ2-5 provide the parts outside the CDR3, is GAGVSQSPSNKVTEKGKDVELRCDPISGHTALYWYRQSLGQGLEFLIYFQGNSAPDKSGLPSDRFSAERTGGSVSTLTIQRTQQEDSAVYLCASSLRTSQETQYFGPGTRLLVL.

The gene calls are TRBV6-5 and TRBJ2-4, with D uncertain. Trimming cost V 6 bases and J 9 bases, with 9 bases left between them. Germline CDR1 and CDR2: MNHEY and SVGAGI. The CDR3 has 11 amino acids. The CDR3 is CASRFHGIQYF. CDR3 nucleotide sequence: TGTGCCAGCAGGTTTCACGGCATTCAGTACTTC.

J is TRBJ2-1 and V is TRBV20-1, with D unclear. The germline V gene has CDR1 DFQATT and CDR2 SNEGSKA (reference sequence). This CDR3 comprises 15 residues. V was trimmed by 6 bases and J by 0 bases, leaving 15 bases between them. The chain's CDR3 is CSAPSRTRSYNEQFF. CDR3 sequence (DNA): TGCAGTGCCCCAAGTCGGACCCGCTCCTACAATGAGCAGTTCTTC.

This clonotype appeared once. The chain recombines TRBV19 with TRBJ1-5, with TRBD1 matching over 7 bases. The germline gives CDR1 LNHDA, CDR2 SQIVND (reference sequence). With V trimmed by 5 bases and J by 3 bases, 10 bases remained unmatched. This CDR3 is 16 amino acids long. CDR3 region: CASSRGTESFNQPQHF. The CDR3 DNA follows: TGTGCCAGTAGTCGAGGGACAGAAAGCTTCAATCAGCCCCAGCATTTT.

The chain combines TRBV9 with TRBJ2-2; D uncertain. CDR1 is SGDLS and CDR2 is YYNGEE in the germline V gene. The CDR3 contains 13 residues. With 1 base removed from V and 8 bases from J, the gap between germline ends came to 9 bases. Written as DNA, the CDR3 is TGTGCCAGCAGCGTAAACGTGCCGGGGGAGCTGTTTTTT. It is translated as CASSVNVPGELFF.

The genes are TRBV29-1 and TRBJ2-2; TRBD1 agrees at 10 bases. The germline V gene encodes CDR1 SQVTM and CDR2 ANQGSEA. The CDR3 runs to 14 residues. With 3 bases clipped from V and 8 bases from J, the junction kept 6 bases outside the gene matches. The DNA of the CDR3 is TGCAGCGTTGATGGGACAGGGGTGGTTGGGGAGCTGTTTTTT. It specifies CSVDGTGVVGELFF.

The chain couples TRBV11-2 to TRBJ2-7, with D perhaps assigned TRBD1 or TRBD2 (5 bases each). V was trimmed by 4 bases and J by 6 bases, leaving 25 bases between them. Per germline, CDR1 SGHAT and CDR2 FQNNGV. The CDR3 is 17 residues long. DNA for the CDR3: TGTGCCAGCAGCTCCCGGTCGGGGACGATCGTTCTGGGCGAGCAGTACTTC. Residues: CASSSRSGTIVLGEQYF.